Presented here are 19 T cell receptor beta chains from one specimen sequenced in a study of T cell responses to AZD1222 COVID-19 vaccine. The data were produced by immunoSEQ multiplex PCR, yet TCRdb's version contains in-frame clones alone and is incomplete. The data show about 72,000 clones, 86% seen once. Sample: peripheral blood, taken on day 0 of AZD1222 vaccination. The source is an adult in good health.

The V gene is TRBV5-5, the J gene TRBJ2-3, with D unresolved. The germline gives CDR1 SGHKS, CDR2 YYEKEE (reference sequence). V lost 4 bases, J lost 5 bases, and 11 bases lay in between. The CDR3 has 13 residues. The CDR3 protein is CASSPIFGDTQYF. The CDR3 nucleotides read TGTGCCAGCAGCCCCATCTTTGGAGATACGCAGTATTTT. The full variable domain, with the rest looked up from reference TRBV5-5 and TRBJ2-3, is DAGVTQSPTHLIKTRGQQVTLRCSPISGHKSVSWYQQVLGQGPQFIFQYYEKEERGRGNFPDRFSARQFPNYSSELNVNALLLGDSALYLCASSPIFGDTQYFGPGTRLTVL.

The chain uses TRBV4-1 and TRBJ1-2; D is ambiguous. The germline gives CDR1 MGHRA, CDR2 YSYEKL. V was trimmed by 0 bases and J by 4 bases, leaving 9 bases between them. The CDR3 totals 14 residues. CDR3 bases: TGCGCCAGCAGCCAAGAAGTGAAGGGCTATGGCTACACCTTC. It is translated as CASSQEVKGYGYTF.

This clone was picked up one time. CDR3 coding DNA: TGTGCCAGCGCCGGGACTAGCGGGGGGGTATTATTTTTT. Translated: CASAGTSGGVLFF. V usage is TRBV27 and J usage is TRBJ2-2; 16 bases map to TRBD2. V trimming: 8 bases; J trimming: 17 bases; junction bases outside the gene matches: 8. Germline CDR1 is MNHEY and CDR2 is SMNVEV (reference sequence). CDR3 length: 13 residues.

The CDR3 DNA reads as TGTGCCAGCAGCCAAACGATCAGACGGGGGATAGGGAATGAGCAGTTCTTC. This codes for CASSQTIRRGIGNEQFF. The rearrangement links TRBV4-2 to TRBJ2-1; a possible D gene is TRBD2 (6 bases). The CDR3 totals 17 residues. Germline CDR1 and CDR2: LGHNA and YNFKEQ. V lost 2 bases to trimming and J lost 7 bases, with 21 bases between them.

The chain has TRBV3-1 (or the pseudogene TRBV3-2) and TRBJ1-3; perhaps TRBD1 as D (6 bases). Germline CDR1 LGHDT, CDR2 YNNKEL (reference sequence). The CDR3 runs 19 residues. Trimming shortened V by 0 bases and J by 2 bases, and 20 bases separated the two germline ends. CDR3 loop: CASSQEIVIRGVTGNTIYF. For the CDR3, the DNA is TGTGCCAGCAGCCAAGAGATCGTAATAAGGGGGGTAACTGGAAACACCATATATTTT.

The chain links TRBV5-4 to TRBJ1-2; the match to TRBD1 covers 8 bases. Per germline, CDR1 SGHNT and CDR2 YYREEE (reference sequence). V was pared by 5 bases and J by 6 bases, with 9 bases of the junction left unmatched. The CDR3 spans 14 residues. The CDR3 DNA sequence: TGTGCCAGCAGACCCGGGCAGGGGGCACATGGCTACACCTTC. This translates into CASRPGQGAHGYTF.

The chain combines TRBV30 with TRBJ1-6, with TRBD1 identical over 9 bases. V gave up 2 bases and J gave up 8 bases; unmatched junction bases: 7. This CDR3 has 15 amino acids. CDR1 GTSNPN and CDR2 SVGIG come from the germline V gene (reference sequence). The CDR3 reads CAWSSPGQGYSPLHF. In nucleotides, the CDR3 is TGTGCCTGGAGTTCCCCGGGACAGGGATATTCACCCCTCCACTTT.

V is TRBV14 and J is TRBJ2-3; unclear D gene. From germline, CDR1 is SGHDN and CDR2 FVKESK. V was pared by 4 bases and J by 0 bases, with 11 bases between. The CDR3 contains 15 residues. CDR3 sequence: CASSPFTHSTDTQYF. The DNA for the CDR3 is TGTGCCAGCAGCCCCTTCACTCATAGCACAGATACGCAGTATTTT.

The chain is built from TRBV10-3 and TRBJ1-1; 9 nucleotides match TRBD1. CDR1 is ENHRY, CDR2 SYGVKD, per germline. Trimming cost V 8 bases and J 9 bases; bases outside gene matches: 7. This CDR3 comprises 12 residues. The CDR3 reads CAISSGTGKAFF. In DNA form, the CDR3 reads TGTGCCATCTCCTCCGGGACAGGGAAAGCTTTCTTT.

There are a few counts of this clone. As DNA, the CDR3 is TGTGCCAGCAGTCCCGAGGGGTATGGCTACACCTTC. This gives the protein CASSPEGYGYTF. The V call is TRBV12-3 or TRBV12-4, the J call TRBJ1-2; the D gene is possibly TRBD1 (5 bases). V lost 5 bases and J 5 bases, leaving 9 bases between the germline ends. The CDR3 covers 12 residues.

The V call is TRBV28, the J call TRBJ2-1; the D gene could be TRBD1 or TRBD2 (5 bases each). Trimming took off 4 bases at V and 15 bases at J, with 19 bases between the two ends. The V gene's germline CDR1 is MDHEN and CDR2 SYDVKM. The CDR3 is 13 residues long. The CDR3 nucleotides are TGTGCCAGCAGTTCCTCGATGACAGACTACCTGTTCTTC. This encodes CASSSSMTDYLFF.

This clone was counted once. The chain uses TRBV7-3 and TRBJ2-3; 9 bases line up with TRBD2. This CDR3 has 14 amino acids. Germline CDR1 is SGHTA and CDR2 is FQGTGA. The junction had 12 bases not matched to a gene; V was cut back by 3 bases and J by 14 bases. In nucleotides, the CDR3 is TGTGCCAGCAGCTTTGATCTTAGCGGGGGCTTGTGGTATTTT. Translation gives CASSFDLSGGLWYF.

The genes are TRBV6-5 and TRBJ2-2; 7 bases match TRBD2. The germline V gene has CDR1 MNHEY and CDR2 SVGAGI. The junction had 9 bases not matched to a gene; V was cut back by 7 bases and J by 7 bases. The CDR3 extends over 14 amino acids. CDR3 protein: CASTREGISGELFF. For the CDR3, the DNA is TGTGCCAGCACGAGGGAGGGCATAAGCGGGGAGCTGTTTTTT.

The J gene is TRBJ2-7, the V gene TRBV28, with D perhaps matching TRBD1 (5 bases). The CDR3 length is 13 residues. CDR1 is MDHEN and CDR2 is SYDVKM in the germline V gene. V lost 1 base and J lost 2, with 6 bases in between. The CDR3 sequence is CASSLSGPYEQYF. In DNA, the CDR3 is TGTGCCAGCAGTTTATCAGGGCCCTACGAGCAGTACTTC.

The gene calls are TRBV5-1 and TRBJ1-5; 7 bases agree with TRBD1. The length of the CDR3 is 15 residues. Germline CDR1 reads SGHRS; CDR2 reads YFSETQ. J was trimmed by 8 bases and V by 0 bases; bases with no gene match: 8. The CDR3 is CASSLGDRVREPQHF. The CDR3 nucleotides are TGCGCCAGCAGCTTGGGCGACAGGGTGCGGGAGCCCCAGCATTTT. Filled out from reference TRBV5-1 and TRBJ1-5, the complete variable domain reads KAGVTQTPRYLIKTRGQQVTLSCSPISGHRSVSWYQQTPGQGLQFLFEYFSETQRNKGNFPGRFSGRQFSNSRSEMNVSTLELGDSALYLCASSLGDRVREPQHFGDGTRLSIL.

In this sample, this clone turned up a few times. The V call is TRBV4-1, the J call TRBJ1-5; D unresolved. Germline CDR1 and CDR2: MGHRA and YSYEKL. The CDR3 loop spans 12 amino acids. V lost 3 bases to trimming and J lost 9 bases, with 9 bases between them. CDR3 in amino acids: CASSQGIWPQHF. The CDR3 bases are TGCGCCAGCAGCCAGGGCATTTGGCCCCAGCATTTT.

The J gene is TRBJ1-2, the V gene TRBV30, with D perhaps TRBD1 (5 bases). The V gene's germline CDR1 is GTSNPN and CDR2 SVGIG (reference sequence). The V gene lost 0 bases and the J gene lost 7 bases, with 18 bases spanning the gap. The CDR3 is 15 amino acids. The CDR3 spells CAWSVMGLGDSGYTF. The CDR3 DNA is TGTGCCTGGAGTGTAATGGGGCTAGGGGATAGTGGCTACACCTTC.

The chain has TRBV6-2 or TRBV6-3 and TRBJ2-1; the D gene is possibly TRBD2 (6 bases). Germline loops: CDR1 MNHEY, CDR2 SVGEGT. There are 15 residues in the CDR3. V dropped 5 bases and J dropped 2 bases, with 13 bases sitting between them. The CDR3 sequence is CASSGGREAYNEQFF. The CDR3 bases are TGTGCCAGCAGTGGCGGAAGGGAGGCCTACAATGAGCAGTTCTTC.

The chain links TRBV5-1 to TRBJ1-2, with 8 bases identical to TRBD1. From germline, CDR1 is SGHRS and CDR2 YFSETQ. This CDR3 has 15 amino acids. The trim removed 4 bases at V and 10 bases at J, leaving 15 bases unmatched. Here the CDR3 DNA reads TGCGCCAGCAGCCCCGGGACAGGACCTATTAATGCCTACACCTTC. Translation: CASSPGTGPINAYTF.